This T cell receptor (beta chain) was obtained from a study of blood T cells in healthy people across ages. Study conclusions and caveats: Estimates based on one million T cells were treated as lower bounds.

V gave up 0 bases and J gave up 4 bases, with 15 bases separating them. The length of the CDR3 is 16 residues. Germline V gives CDR1 SGHTA, CDR2 FQGNSA. This clonotype was observed a handful of times. Its antigen is not identified. Using a J-beta primer mix together with a sample-barcoded 5' primer, a second PCR was run for roughly 7 to 12 cycles. Each of the samples gave a minimum of 2.5 million paired-end reads that contained CDR3. TCRdb processed the 5' RACE reads anew with MiXCR; each CDR3 protein has one entry. Of roughly 1.9 million distinct CDR3 sequences in the sample, around 40% were seen once. Healthy individuals of Caucasian origin from Russia, aged roughly 6 to 95, served as donors. PBMCs numbering at least 7 million were isolated per sample.

The specimen sequenced was blood. The V and J genes are TRBV7-2 and TRBJ1-1, with no clear D. This receptor was obtained from a human donor in good health. The CDR3 nucleotides are TGTGCCAGCAGCTTAGCCGGCCCACCGACGGGCACTGAAGCTTTCTTT. This sequence encodes CASSLAGPPTGTEAFF.